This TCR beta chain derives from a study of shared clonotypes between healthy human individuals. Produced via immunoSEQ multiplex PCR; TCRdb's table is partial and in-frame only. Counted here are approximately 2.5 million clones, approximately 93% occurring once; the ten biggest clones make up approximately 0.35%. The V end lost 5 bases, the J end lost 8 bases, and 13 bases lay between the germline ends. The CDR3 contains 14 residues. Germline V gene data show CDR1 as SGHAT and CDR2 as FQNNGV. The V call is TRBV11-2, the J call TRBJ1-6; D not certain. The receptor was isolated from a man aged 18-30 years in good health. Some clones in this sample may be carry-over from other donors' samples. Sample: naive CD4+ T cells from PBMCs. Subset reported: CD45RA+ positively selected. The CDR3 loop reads CASSLARVDSPLHF. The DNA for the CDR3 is TGTGCCAGCAGCCTGGCGAGGGTCGATTCACCCCTCCACTTT.